One sample yielded the 14 T cell receptor beta chains listed below, sequenced in a study of cytomegalovirus exposure and HLA in healthy donors listed by TCRdb under 2017. Receptors were amplified or captured by the immunoSEQ multiplex PCR assay. The multiplex PCR relied on a mix of 60 forward primers for TCR Vbeta segments and 13 reverse primers for TCR Jbeta segments. TCRdb limited this immuneACCESS table to in-frame rearrangements with V and J called. A share of clones is missing; checked studies link under half to unresolved V genes, and the rest is unexplained. This sample gives under 250,000 clones in total; around 81% of them show up just once. Approximately 8.4% of the sample is held by the ten biggest clonotypes. Sequencing was done on a sample of PBMCs. Receptors were obtained from a woman aged 55-75 years in good health and CMV-seropositive.

The sample holds a few counts of this clone. V gene TRBV28 combines with J gene TRBJ2-3; 7 bases fit TRBD2. With 4 bases clipped from V and 3 bases from J, the junction kept 7 bases outside the gene matches. In germline, CDR1 is MDHEN, CDR2 SYDVKM. This CDR3 region has 15 residues. CDR3 loop: CASSSPSGGTDTQYF. DNA of the CDR3: TGTGCCAGCAGTTCCCCTAGCGGAGGTACAGATACGCAGTATTTT.

This clone was seen repeatedly, ten times or more. The CDR3 loop is CASSLGSSSTDTQYF. The DNA for the CDR3 is TGTGCCAGCAGTTTGGGCAGCTCTAGCACAGATACGCAGTATTTT. The chain combines TRBV28 with TRBJ2-3, with unresolved D. Trimming shortened V by 3 bases and J by 0 bases, and 10 bases separated the two germline ends. The CDR3 loop spans 15 amino acids. Germline V gene sequence: CDR1 MDHEN, CDR2 SYDVKM. Full variable domain (missing parts from reference TRBV28 and TRBJ2-3): DVKVTQSSRYLVKRTGEKVFLECVQDMDHENMFWYRQDPGLGLRLIYFSYDVKMKEKGDIPEGYSVSREKKERFSLILESASTNQTSMYLCASSLGSSSTDTQYFGPGTRLTVL.

This clone is a singleton in its sample. V gene TRBV29-1 combines with J gene TRBJ2-7; 13 bases match TRBD2. Unmatched junction bases numbered 9, after V lost 8 bases and J lost 8 bases. The V gene's germline CDR1 is SQVTM and CDR2 ANQGSEA. This CDR3 contains 13 residues. CDR3 amino acids: CSITGTSGTQQYF. The CDR3, as DNA: TGCAGCATTACCGGGACTAGCGGGACTCAGCAGTACTTC.

This clone occurred once. This chain joins TRBV5-4 and TRBJ2-1; a weak D match, TRBD2 (5 bases). This CDR3 is built from 15 residues. Germline assignment: CDR1 SGHNT and CDR2 YYREEE (reference sequence). Trimming left V 2 bases short and J 8 bases short, with 17 bases between. The CDR3 DNA is TGTGCCAGCAGCTTTCCAGCGGTTCGTGGCGATGAGCAGTTCTTC. Translation: CASSFPAVRGDEQFF.

The chain joins TRBV19 to TRBJ1-1; maybe TRBD1 (5 bases). Trimming took off 6 bases at V and 5 bases at J, with 13 bases between the two ends. This CDR3 is built from 13 residues. CDR1 and CDR2 (germline): LNHDA, SQIVND (reference sequence). In nucleotides, the CDR3 is TGTGCCAGTAGGGCGGGGGGAGAAACTGAAGCTTTCTTT. Its protein product is CASRAGGETEAFF.

J is TRBJ2-5 and V is TRBV5-4; maybe TRBD2 (6 bases). Trimming removed 4 bases at V and 11 bases at J, with 18 bases between. The CDR3 is made up of 13 amino acids. Germline CDR1 is SGHNT and CDR2 is YYREEE (reference sequence). The CDR3 is CASSQVARREQYF. CDR3 nucleotides: TGTGCCAGCAGCCAGGTCGCGAGGAGGGAGCAGTACTTC.

Comments on this clone: The same CDR3 also results from other DNA sequences found in this sample. The rearrangement links TRBV19 to TRBJ1-5; maybe TRBD1 (6 bases). CDR1 and CDR2 (germline): LNHDA, SQIVND (reference sequence). This CDR3 is 14 amino acids long. The V end lost 5 bases, the J end lost 5 bases, and 13 bases lay between the germline ends. CDR3 in amino acids: CASSSRTGYQPQHF. CDR3 DNA: TGTGCCAGTAGTTCCCGAACAGGGTATCAGCCCCAGCATTTT.

J is TRBJ1-6 and V is TRBV5-4; 7 bases are a match to TRBD1. CDR3 length equals 16 residues. V shed 4 bases and J 7 bases; nucleotides not matched to a gene: 11. The V gene's germline CDR1 is SGHNT and CDR2 YYREEE (reference sequence). CDR3 sequence (DNA): TGTGCCAGCAGCCTGCGGACGACAGGGACGAATTCACCCCTCCACTTT. This translates into CASSLRTTGTNSPLHF.

The rearrangement links TRBV5-4 to TRBJ1-1, with D possibly being TRBD1 (5 bases). The CDR3 consists of 17 residues. In germline, CDR1 is SGHNT, CDR2 YYREEE (reference sequence). V lost 4 bases and J lost 0, with 19 bases in between. CDR3 sequence (DNA): TGTGCCAGCAGCCGGGTTGCAACCCAGGGCATGAACACTGAAGCTTTCTTT. Translation gives CASSRVATQGMNTEAFF.

The chain joins TRBV9 to TRBJ2-5; D might be TRBD2 (8 bases). The CDR3 loop spans 17 amino acids. The V and J ends lost 0 bases and 5 bases respectively, with 20 bases between them. CDR1 and CDR2 from the germline V gene are SGDLS and YYNGEE. The DNA for the CDR3 is TGTGCCAGCAGCGTAGGAGGGGGCTTAGCGGGATGGGAGACCCAGTACTTC. Amino acid sequence: CASSVGGGLAGWETQYF.

V gene TRBV15 combines with J gene TRBJ1-4; 11 nucleotides agree with TRBD1. The CDR3 runs to 19 residues. Germline trimming cut 0 bases from V and 0 bases from J; bases unmatched to any gene: 6. Per germline, CDR1 LNHNV and CDR2 YYDKDF (reference sequence). This chain's CDR3 is CATSRDITGQGATNEKLFF. The CDR3 DNA sequence: TGTGCCACCAGCAGAGACATAACGGGACAGGGGGCAACTAATGAAAAACTGTTTTTT.

DNA of the CDR3: TGTGCCAGCAGCTTCCCGGGACAGGGATCTATGAACACTGAAGCTTTCTTT. Translated, it gives CASSFPGQGSMNTEAFF. This chain links TRBV7-3 with TRBJ1-1; 9 bases map to TRBD1. The CDR3 is 17 residues long. Unmatched junction bases numbered 8, after V lost 3 bases and J lost 0 bases. Germline CDR1 SGHTA, CDR2 FQGTGA.

Comment on this clone: Other DNA sequences in the same sample also yield this CDR3. The chain carries TRBV7-9 and TRBJ1-2; D ambiguous. Trimming shortened V by 4 bases and J by 3 bases, and 6 bases separated the two germline ends. The CDR3 is 12 amino acids. The germline gives CDR1 SEHNR, CDR2 FQNEAQ (reference sequence). The CDR3 DNA follows: TGTGCCAGCAGCTCCGGGTACTATGGCTACACCTTC. It translates to CASSSGYYGYTF.

This chain connects TRBV4-1 to TRBJ2-1; D remains unclear. The CDR3 runs 16 residues. CDR1 MGHRA and CDR2 YSYEKL come from the germline V gene. Trimming stripped 4 bases from V and 7 bases from J, with 20 bases between. This CDR3 is CASSPGAARTGNEQFF. The CDR3 DNA reads TGCGCCAGCAGCCCTGGAGCCGCGAGAACTGGGAATGAGCAGTTCTTC.